This T cell receptor beta chain was found in a study of control samples from healthy donors and cancer patients. CDR1 is LNHDA and CDR2 is SQIVND in the germline V gene (reference sequence). V was trimmed by 2 bases and J by 3 bases, leaving 10 bases between them. The CDR3 runs 14 residues. Some clones are missing from TCRdb's copy, which holds only in-frame ones; the method was immunoSEQ multiplex PCR. The sample yields fewer than 500,000 clones, roughly 90% seen once. The material sequenced was PBMCs. The TCR sequence derives from a middle-aged man with head and neck cancer. The chain uses TRBV19 and TRBJ1-2; D is ambiguous. CDR3 sequence reads: CASSITTSYYGYTF. The CDR3 nucleotides read TGTGCCAGTAGTATAACGACATCCTACTATGGCTACACCTTC.